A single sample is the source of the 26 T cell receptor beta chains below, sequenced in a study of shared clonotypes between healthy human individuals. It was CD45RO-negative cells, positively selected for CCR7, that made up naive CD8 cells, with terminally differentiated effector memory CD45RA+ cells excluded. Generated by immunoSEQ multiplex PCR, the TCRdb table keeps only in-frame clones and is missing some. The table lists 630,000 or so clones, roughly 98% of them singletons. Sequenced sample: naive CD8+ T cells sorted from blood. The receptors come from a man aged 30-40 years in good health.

This chain's CDR3 is CASSPTAREDYNEQFF. CDR3 in DNA: TGTGCCAGCAGCCCCACGGCGCGGGAGGACTACAATGAGCAGTTCTTC. The rearrangement links TRBV6-6 to TRBJ2-1, with TRBD2 matching 8 bases. J was trimmed by 3 bases and V by 6 bases; bases with no gene match: 10. This CDR3 comprises 16 residues. Germline V gene lookup returns CDR1 MNHNY and CDR2 SVGAGI (reference sequence).

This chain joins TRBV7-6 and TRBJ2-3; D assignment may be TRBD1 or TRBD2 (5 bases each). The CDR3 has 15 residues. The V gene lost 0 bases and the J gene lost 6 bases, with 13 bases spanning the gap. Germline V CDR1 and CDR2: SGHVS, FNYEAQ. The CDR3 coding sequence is TGTGCCAGCAGCTTAGCGAGGGGCCACATGGATACGCAGTATTTT. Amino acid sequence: CASSLARGHMDTQYF.

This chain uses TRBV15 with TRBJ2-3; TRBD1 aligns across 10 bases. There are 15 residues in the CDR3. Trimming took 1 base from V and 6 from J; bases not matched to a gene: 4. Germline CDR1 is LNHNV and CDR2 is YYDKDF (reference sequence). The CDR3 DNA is TGTGCCACCAGCAGAGCCGGGACAGGGGTCGATACGCAGTATTTT. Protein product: CATSRAGTGVDTQYF. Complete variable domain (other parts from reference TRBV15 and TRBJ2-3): DAMVIQNPRYQVTQFGKPVTLSCSQTLNHNVMYWYQQKSSQAPKLLFHYYDKDFNNEADTPDNFQSRRPNTSFCFLDIRSPGLGDTAMYLCATSRAGTGVDTQYFGPGTRLTVL.

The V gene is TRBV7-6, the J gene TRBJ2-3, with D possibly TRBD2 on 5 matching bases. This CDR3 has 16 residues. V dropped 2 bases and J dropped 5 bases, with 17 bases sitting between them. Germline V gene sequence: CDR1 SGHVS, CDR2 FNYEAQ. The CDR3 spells CASSLYGEDRGDTQYF. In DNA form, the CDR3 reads TGTGCCAGCAGCTTATACGGTGAAGATCGGGGAGATACGCAGTATTTT.

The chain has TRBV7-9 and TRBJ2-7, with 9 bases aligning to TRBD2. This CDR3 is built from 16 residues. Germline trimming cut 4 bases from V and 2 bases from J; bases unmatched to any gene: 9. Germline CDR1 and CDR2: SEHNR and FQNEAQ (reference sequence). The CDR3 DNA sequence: TGTGCCAGCAGCTCAAGCGCCCTAGCGGGACCCTACGAGCAGTACTTC. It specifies CASSSSALAGPYEQYF.

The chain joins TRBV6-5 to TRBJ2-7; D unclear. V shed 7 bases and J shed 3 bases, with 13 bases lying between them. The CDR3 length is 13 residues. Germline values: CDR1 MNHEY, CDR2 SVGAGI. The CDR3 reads CASTSPWHYEQYF. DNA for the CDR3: TGTGCCAGCACCTCCCCCTGGCACTACGAGCAGTACTTC.

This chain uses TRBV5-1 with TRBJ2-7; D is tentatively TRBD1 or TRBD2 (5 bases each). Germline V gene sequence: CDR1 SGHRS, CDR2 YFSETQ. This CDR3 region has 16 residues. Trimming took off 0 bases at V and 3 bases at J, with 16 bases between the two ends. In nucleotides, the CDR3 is TGCGCCAGCAGCTTGGCCCCGGGGCATGAGGGCTACGAGCAGTACTTC. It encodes CASSLAPGHEGYEQYF.

DNA of the CDR3: TGCGCCAGCAGTCAATTTATCTCGCCGTATCGGAGGTTTACCTCCTACGAGCAGTACTTC. It yields the protein CASSQFISPYRRFTSYEQYF. The V and J genes are TRBV23-1 and TRBJ2-7, with D possibly TRBD2 on 5 matching bases. Being an ORF, TRBV23-1 has a function that is uncertain. Trimming removed 1 base at V and 0 bases at J, with 25 bases between. The CDR3 has 20 amino acids.

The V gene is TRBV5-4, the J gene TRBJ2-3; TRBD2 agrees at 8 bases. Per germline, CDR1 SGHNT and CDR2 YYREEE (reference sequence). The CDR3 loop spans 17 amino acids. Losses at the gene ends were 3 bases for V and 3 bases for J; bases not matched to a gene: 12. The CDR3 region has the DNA TGTGCCAGCAGCTCCGGGACTAGTCTCCTCCTAACAGATACGCAGTATTTT. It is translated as CASSSGTSLLLTDTQYF.

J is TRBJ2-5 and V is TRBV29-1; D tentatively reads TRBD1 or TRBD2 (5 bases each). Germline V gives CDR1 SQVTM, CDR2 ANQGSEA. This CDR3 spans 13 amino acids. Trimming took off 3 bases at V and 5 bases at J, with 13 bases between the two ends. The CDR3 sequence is CSVDYQGGETQYF. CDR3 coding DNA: TGCAGCGTTGACTACCAGGGCGGGGAGACCCAGTACTTC.

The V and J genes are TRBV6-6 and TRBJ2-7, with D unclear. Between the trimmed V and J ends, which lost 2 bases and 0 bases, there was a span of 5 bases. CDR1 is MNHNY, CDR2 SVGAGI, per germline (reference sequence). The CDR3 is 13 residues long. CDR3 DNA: TGTGCCAGCAGTTACAGGGACTCCTACGAGCAGTACTTC. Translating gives CASSYRDSYEQYF.

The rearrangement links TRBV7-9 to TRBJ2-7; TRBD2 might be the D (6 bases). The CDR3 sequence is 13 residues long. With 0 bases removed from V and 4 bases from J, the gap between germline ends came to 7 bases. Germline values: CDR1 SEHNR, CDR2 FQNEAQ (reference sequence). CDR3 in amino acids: CASSLAAGYEQYF. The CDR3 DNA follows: TGTGCCAGCAGCTTAGCCGCGGGATACGAGCAGTACTTC.

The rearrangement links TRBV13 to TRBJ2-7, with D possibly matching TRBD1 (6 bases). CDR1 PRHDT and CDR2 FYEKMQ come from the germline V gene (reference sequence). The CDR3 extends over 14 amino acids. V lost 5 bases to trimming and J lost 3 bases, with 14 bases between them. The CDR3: CASSDHRVFYEQYF. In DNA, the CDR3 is TGTGCCAGCAGCGATCACAGGGTGTTCTACGAGCAGTACTTC.

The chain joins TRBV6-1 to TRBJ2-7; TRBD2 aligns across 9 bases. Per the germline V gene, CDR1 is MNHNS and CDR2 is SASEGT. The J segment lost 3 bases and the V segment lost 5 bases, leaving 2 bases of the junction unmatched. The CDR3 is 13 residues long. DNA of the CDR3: TGTGCCAGCAGTAGCGGGAGGAACTACGAGCAGTACTTC. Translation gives CASSSGRNYEQYF.

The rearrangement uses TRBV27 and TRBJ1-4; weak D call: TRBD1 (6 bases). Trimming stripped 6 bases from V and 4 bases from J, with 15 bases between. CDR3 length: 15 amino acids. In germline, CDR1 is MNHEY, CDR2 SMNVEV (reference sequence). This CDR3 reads CASRKRGGFNEKLFF. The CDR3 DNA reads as TGTGCCAGCAGAAAAAGAGGGGGATTTAATGAAAAACTGTTTTTT.

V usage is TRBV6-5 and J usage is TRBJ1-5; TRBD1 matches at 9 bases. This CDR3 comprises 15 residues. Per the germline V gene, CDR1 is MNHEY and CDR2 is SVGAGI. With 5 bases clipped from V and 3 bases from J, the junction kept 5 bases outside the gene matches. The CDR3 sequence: CASSPGTGFNQPQHF. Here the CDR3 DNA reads TGTGCCAGCAGTCCCGGGACAGGGTTCAATCAGCCCCAGCATTTT.

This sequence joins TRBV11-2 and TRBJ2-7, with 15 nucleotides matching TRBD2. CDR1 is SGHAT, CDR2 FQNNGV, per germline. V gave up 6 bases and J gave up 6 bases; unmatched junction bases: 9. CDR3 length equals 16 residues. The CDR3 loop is CASRRTSGRAHREQYF. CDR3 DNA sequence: TGTGCCAGCAGGCGGACTAGCGGGAGGGCCCATCGCGAGCAGTACTTC.

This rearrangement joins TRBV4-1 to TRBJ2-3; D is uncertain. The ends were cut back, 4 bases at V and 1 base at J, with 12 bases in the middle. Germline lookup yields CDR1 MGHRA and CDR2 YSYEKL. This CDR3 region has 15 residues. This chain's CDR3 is CASSLLRLGTDTQYF. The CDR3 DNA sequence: TGCGCCAGCAGCCTCTTAAGGCTCGGCACAGATACGCAGTATTTT.

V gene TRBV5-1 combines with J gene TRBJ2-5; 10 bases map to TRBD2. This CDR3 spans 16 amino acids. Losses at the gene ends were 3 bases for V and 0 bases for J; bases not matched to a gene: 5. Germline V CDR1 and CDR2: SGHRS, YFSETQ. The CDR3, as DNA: TGCGCCAGCAGCTGGTACCTAGCGGGAGACCAAGAGACCCAGTACTTC. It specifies CASSWYLAGDQETQYF.

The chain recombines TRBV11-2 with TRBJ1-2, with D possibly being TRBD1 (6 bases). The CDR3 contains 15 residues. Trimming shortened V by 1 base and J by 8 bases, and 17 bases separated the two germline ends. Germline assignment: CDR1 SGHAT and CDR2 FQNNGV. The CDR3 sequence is CASSLGRAGDGGYTF. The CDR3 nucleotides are TGTGCCAGCAGCTTAGGACGGGCAGGGGACGGCGGCTACACCTTC.

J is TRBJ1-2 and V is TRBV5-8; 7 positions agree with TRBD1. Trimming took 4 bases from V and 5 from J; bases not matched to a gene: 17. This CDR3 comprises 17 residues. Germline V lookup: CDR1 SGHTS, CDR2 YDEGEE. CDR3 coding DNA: TGTGCCAGCAGCCACCGGGACAGCCGAAACCTAGGATATGGCTACACCTTC. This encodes CASSHRDSRNLGYGYTF.

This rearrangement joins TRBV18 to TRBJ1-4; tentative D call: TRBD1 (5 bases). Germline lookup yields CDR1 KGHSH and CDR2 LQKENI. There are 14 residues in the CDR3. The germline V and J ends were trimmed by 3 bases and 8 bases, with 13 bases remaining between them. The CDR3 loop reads CASSPRGSEEKLFF. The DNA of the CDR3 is TGTGCCAGCTCACCCCGGGGCTCCGAGGAAAAACTGTTTTTT.

For the CDR3, the DNA is TGTGCCAGCAGCTTCTCTGAGAGGAGTGAAGCTTTCTTT. Translation: CASSFSERSEAFF. The rearrangement links TRBV9 to TRBJ1-1; D remains ambiguous. This CDR3 comprises 13 residues. V was trimmed by 4 bases and J by 7 bases, leaving 14 bases between them. Looked up from germline, CDR1 is SGDLS and CDR2 is YYNGEE. The complete variable domain, with remaining parts taken from reference TRBV9 and TRBJ1-1, reads DSGVTQTPKHLITATGQRVTLRCSPRSGDLSVYWYQQSLDQGLQFLIQYYNGEERAKGNILERFSAQQFPDLHSELNLSSLELGDSALYFCASSFSERSEAFFGQGTRLTVV.

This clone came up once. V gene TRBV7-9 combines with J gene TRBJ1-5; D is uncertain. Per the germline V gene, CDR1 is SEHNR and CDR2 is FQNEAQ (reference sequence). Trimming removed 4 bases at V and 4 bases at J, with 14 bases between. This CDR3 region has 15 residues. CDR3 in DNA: TGTGCCAGCAGCTCAGAACGGACTGGGAATCAGCCCCAGCATTTT. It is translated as CASSSERTGNQPQHF.

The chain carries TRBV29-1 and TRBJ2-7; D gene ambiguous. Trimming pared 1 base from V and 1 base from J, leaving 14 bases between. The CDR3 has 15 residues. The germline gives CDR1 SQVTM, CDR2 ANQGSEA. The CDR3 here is CSVEAAGQRSYEQYF. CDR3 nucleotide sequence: TGCAGCGTTGAAGCTGCAGGCCAAAGATCCTACGAGCAGTACTTC.

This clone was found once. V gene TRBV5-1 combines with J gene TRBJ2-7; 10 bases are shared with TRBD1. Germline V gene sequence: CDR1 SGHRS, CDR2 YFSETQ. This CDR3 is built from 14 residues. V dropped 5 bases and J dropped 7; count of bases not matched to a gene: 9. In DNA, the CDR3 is TGCGCCAGCAGGGTAGGGACAGGGGTGGAGGAGCAGTACTTC. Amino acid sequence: CASRVGTGVEEQYF.